The T cell receptor beta chain described here comes from a study of early T cells in non-severe SARS-CoV-2 infection. Notes on the study in general: A preference for anti-spike CD8 responses marked VDJdb matching, which missed private and CD4 specificities.

This clonotype came up a few times. No antigen is known for it. Individual cDNA molecules were tagged with unique molecular identifiers, the study reported. TCRdb reprocessed the 5' RACE reads via MiXCR and lists one record per CDR3 protein. The sample records around 35,000 distinct CDR3 sequences, over 4.5% being singletons. Germline CDR1 and CDR2: DFQATT and SNEGSKA (reference sequence). The trim removed 3 bases at V and 3 bases at J, leaving 15 bases unmatched. The CDR3 is made up of 18 amino acids. The chain joins TRBV20-1 to TRBJ2-7; TRBD2 agrees at 12 bases. Sequencing input: whole blood. This sequence originates from an adult who was a healthcare worker with PCR-confirmed SARS-CoV-2 infection or an uninfected control (not recorded which). The CDR3 region has the DNA TGCAGTGCTAGCGTGACTAGCGGGAGCCTGTATGTGGGCTACGAGCAGTACTTC. Translation gives CSASVTSGSLYVGYEQYF.